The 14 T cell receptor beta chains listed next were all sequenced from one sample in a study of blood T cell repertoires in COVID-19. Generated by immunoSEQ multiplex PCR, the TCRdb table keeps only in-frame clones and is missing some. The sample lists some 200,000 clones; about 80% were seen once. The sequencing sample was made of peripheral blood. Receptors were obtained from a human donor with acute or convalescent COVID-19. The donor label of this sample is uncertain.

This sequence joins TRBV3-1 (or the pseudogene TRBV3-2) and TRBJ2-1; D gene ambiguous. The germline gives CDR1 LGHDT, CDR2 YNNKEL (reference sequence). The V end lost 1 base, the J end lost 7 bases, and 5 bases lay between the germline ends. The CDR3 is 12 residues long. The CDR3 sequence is CASSQVTNEQFF. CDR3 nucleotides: TGTGCCAGCAGCCAAGTAACAAATGAGCAGTTCTTC.

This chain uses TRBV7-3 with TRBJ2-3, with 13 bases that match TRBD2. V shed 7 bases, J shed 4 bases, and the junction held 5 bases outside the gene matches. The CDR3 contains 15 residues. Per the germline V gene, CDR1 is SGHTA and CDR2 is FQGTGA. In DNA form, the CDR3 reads TGTGCCAGCAAAAGGACTAGCGGGAGTTCAGATACGCAGTATTTT. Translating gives CASKRTSGSSDTQYF.

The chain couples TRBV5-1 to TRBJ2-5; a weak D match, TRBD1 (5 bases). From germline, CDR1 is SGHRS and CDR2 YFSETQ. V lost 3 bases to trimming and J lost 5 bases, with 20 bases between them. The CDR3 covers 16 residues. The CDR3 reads CASSWGDSRNLETQYF. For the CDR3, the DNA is TGCGCCAGCAGCTGGGGTGACAGTCGTAATCTTGAGACCCAGTACTTC.

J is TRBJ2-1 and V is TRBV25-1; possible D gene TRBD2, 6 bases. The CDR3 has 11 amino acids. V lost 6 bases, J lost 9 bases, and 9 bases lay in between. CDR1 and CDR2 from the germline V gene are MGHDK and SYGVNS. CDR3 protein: CASSVGGEQFF. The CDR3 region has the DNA TGTGCCAGCAGCGTCGGGGGTGAGCAGTTCTTC.

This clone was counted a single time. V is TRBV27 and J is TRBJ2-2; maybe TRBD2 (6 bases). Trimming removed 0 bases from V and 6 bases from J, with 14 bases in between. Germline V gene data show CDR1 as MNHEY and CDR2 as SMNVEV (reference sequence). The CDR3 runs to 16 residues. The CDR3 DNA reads TGTGCCAGCAGTTTATCGTTCACCCGGAGGGCCGGGGAGCTGTTTTTT. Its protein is CASSLSFTRRAGELFF.

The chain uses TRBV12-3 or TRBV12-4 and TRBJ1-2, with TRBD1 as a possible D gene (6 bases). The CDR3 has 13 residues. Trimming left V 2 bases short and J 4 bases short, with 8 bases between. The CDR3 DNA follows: TGTGCCAGCAGTTTAACAGGGCTCTATGGCTACACCTTC. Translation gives CASSLTGLYGYTF.

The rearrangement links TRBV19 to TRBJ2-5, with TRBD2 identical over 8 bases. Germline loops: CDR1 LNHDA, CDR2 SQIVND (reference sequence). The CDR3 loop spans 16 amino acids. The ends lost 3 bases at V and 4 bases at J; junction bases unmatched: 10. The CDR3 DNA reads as TGTGCCAGTAGTATCGGAGCGGGGGCTCTCCTAGAGACCCAGTACTTC. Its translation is CASSIGAGALLETQYF.

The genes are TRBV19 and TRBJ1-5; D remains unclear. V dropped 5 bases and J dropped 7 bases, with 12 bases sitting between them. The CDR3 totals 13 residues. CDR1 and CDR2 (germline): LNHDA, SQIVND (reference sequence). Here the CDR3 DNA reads TGTGCCAGTAGTCCAAAGTTGGAGCAGCCCCAGCATTTT. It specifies CASSPKLEQPQHF.

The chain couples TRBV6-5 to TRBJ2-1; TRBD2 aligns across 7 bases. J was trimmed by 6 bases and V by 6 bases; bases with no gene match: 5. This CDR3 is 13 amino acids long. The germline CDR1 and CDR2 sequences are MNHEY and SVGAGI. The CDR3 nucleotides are TGTGCCAGCAGACCCCTAGCGGCCAATGAGCAGTTCTTC. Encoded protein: CASRPLAANEQFF.

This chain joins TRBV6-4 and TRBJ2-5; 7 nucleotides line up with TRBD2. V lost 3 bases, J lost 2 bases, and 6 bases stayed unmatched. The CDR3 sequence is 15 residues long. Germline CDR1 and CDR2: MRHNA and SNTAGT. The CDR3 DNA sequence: TGTGCCAGCAGTGAAAAAGGCGGGGGTCAAGAGACCCAGTACTTC. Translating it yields CASSEKGGGQETQYF.

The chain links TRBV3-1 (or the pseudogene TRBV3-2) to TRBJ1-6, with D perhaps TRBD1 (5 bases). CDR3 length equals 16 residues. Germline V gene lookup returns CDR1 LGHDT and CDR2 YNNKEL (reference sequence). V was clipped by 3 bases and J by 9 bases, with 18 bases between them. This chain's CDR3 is CASSQSQGAIGSPLHF. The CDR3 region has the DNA TGTGCCAGCAGCCAGTCCCAAGGGGCCATAGGTTCACCCCTCCACTTT.

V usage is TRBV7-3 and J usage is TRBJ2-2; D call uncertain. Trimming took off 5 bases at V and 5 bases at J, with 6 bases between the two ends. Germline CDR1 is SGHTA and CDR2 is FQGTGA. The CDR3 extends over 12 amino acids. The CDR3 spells CASSLETGELFF. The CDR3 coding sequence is TGTGCCAGCAGCCTGGAGACCGGGGAGCTGTTTTTT.

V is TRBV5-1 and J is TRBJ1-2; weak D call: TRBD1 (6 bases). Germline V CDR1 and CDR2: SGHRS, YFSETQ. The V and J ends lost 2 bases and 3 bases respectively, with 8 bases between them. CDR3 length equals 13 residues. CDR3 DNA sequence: TGCGCCAGCAGCTTTTCAGGGGACTATGGCTACACCTTC. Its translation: CASSFSGDYGYTF.

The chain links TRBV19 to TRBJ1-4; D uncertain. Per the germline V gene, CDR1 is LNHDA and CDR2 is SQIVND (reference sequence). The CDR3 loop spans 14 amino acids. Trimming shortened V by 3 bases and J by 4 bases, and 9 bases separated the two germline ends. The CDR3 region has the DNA TGTGCCAGTAGTATTGCGCGGGTTAATGAAAAACTGTTTTTT. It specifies CASSIARVNEKLFF. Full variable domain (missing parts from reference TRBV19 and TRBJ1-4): DGGITQSPKYLFRKEGQNVTLSCEQNLNHDAMYWYRQDPGQGLRLIYYSQIVNDFQKGDIAEGYSVSREKKESFPLTVTSAQKNPTAFYLCASSIARVNEKLFFGSGTQLSVL.